Given below is one T cell receptor beta chain in context. Antigen specificity is unknown. This specimen comes from a study of response to subunit inactivated influenza vaccine. Study results and limitations: The study's authors posited that every seasonal influenza vaccination enlists few new T cells.

One entry per CDR3 protein results from TCRdb running MiXCR on the RT-PCR reads. The sample contains around 540,000 distinct CDR3 sequences, approximately 12% of which appear only once. The CDR3 extends over 15 amino acids. V gave up 4 bases and J gave up 7 bases; unmatched junction bases: 13. V usage is TRBV12-3 or TRBV12-4 and J usage is TRBJ2-7; 7 bases line up with TRBD1. The clonotype was recovered from a man aged 50 to 59 who received an inactivated influenza vaccine. The specimen comprised PBMCs from blood, sampled on the day of vaccination. CDR3 sequence (DNA): TGTGCCAGCAGTTCCTTAGGGACAGTTTCCCGGGAGCAGTACTTC. It translates to CASSSLGTVSREQYF.